This TCR delta chain was retrieved from a study of Vδ1+ human thymocytes. Study-level findings and limits: Donors shared many TRG clonotypes but few TRD clonotypes. Unlike peripheral blood Vdelta1+ controls, thymic delta-chain sequences included approximately 20% Vdelta2 and few Vdelta3. In the thymus, TRG and TRD repertoires looked highly polyclonal with Gaussian CDR3 lengths.

Purity of the sorted Vdelta1+ thymocytes ranged from 98% to 99.6%. Germline V gene lookup returns CDR1 TSWWSYY and CDR2 QGS. With V trimmed by 2 bases and J by 4 bases, 26 bases remained unmatched. The length of the CDR3 is 22 residues. Concerning this clone: As yet, its antigen is unknown.

Extracted RNA was reverse transcribed into cDNA. CDR3 amplicons came from multiplex PCR with pooled V-gene forward and constant-region reverse primers. TCRdb fed the multiplex PCR reads to CATT. The sample includes about 75,000 delta-chain clones, more than 30% of them seen just once. This receptor was obtained from a boy younger than two who had congenital heart surgery. The chain carries TRDV1 and TRDJ1; 9 bases match TRDD3. Input material: Vdelta1+ gamma-delta thymocytes from the thymus. Subset described: FACS-sorted CD3+ TCRalphabeta- TCRVdelta1+ TCRVdelta2- thymocytes. CDR3 nucleotide sequence: TGTGCTCTTGGGGAAGGAGAACTGGGACCGTGCGGACTGGGGGAGAGGGACGATAAACTCATCTTT. Protein sequence: CALGEGELGPCGLGERDDKLIF.